This is a list of T cell receptor beta chains from one sample in a study of cytomegalovirus exposure and HLA in healthy donors. Here immunoSEQ multiplex PCR was the method, and the copy in TCRdb shows in-frame clones only, minus some. The data contain fewer than 150,000 clones, approximately 80% of them singletons. Sequencing used PBMCs. These receptors were taken from a human donor in good health. Each CDR3 is given with its conserved first and last residue. D genes are given only for firm matches. Only some rows state a clone size, as once, few, many or a class for expanded clones.

CDR3nt: TGTGCCAGCAGCGCCCTAGCGGGAGGGTTTTTCAATGAGCAGTTCTTC
CDR3aa: CASSALAGGFFNEQFF
j_gene: TRBJ2-1
d_gene: TRBD2
abundance: NA
v_gene: TRBV9

CDR3nt: TGTGCCAGCAGCGTAGCGCCTCTCACTAGCGGGTTTTACAATGAGCAGTTCTTC
CDR3aa: CASSVAPLTSGFYNEQFF
j_gene: TRBJ2-1
d_gene: TRBD2
abundance: NA
v_gene: TRBV9

CDR3nt: TGTGCCAGCAGTGGAGCAACTGCTAAACTGTTTTTT
CDR3aa: CASSGATAKLFF
j_gene: TRBJ1-4
d_gene: NA
abundance: NA
v_gene: TRBV27

CDR3nt: TGCGCCAGCAGCTTAGCGACAGGGGGCATATACGAGCAGTACTTC
CDR3aa: CASSLATGGIYEQYF
j_gene: TRBJ2-7
d_gene: TRBD1
abundance: NA
v_gene: TRBV5-1

CDR3nt: TGTGCCACCAGCAGAGAGGGAACACTAGCGGGAGGGGCCGGGGAGCTGTTTTTT
CDR3aa: CATSREGTLAGGAGELFF
j_gene: TRBJ2-2
d_gene: TRBD2
abundance: NA
v_gene: TRBV15

CDR3nt: TGTGCCACCAGCCCGATATTGGCCAATGAGCAGTTCTTC
CDR3aa: CATSPILANEQFF
j_gene: TRBJ2-1
d_gene: NA
abundance: NA
v_gene: TRBV15

CDR3nt: TGTGCCAGCAGCCAAGTAACGGGAGCCGGAAACACCATATATTTT
CDR3aa: CASSQVTGAGNTIYF
j_gene: TRBJ1-3
d_gene: NA
abundance: few
v_gene: TRBV4-2

CDR3nt: TGTGCCAGCAGCTTAGAGGCACTCGGGGGGGGCTACAATGAGCAGTTCTTC
CDR3aa: CASSLEALGGGYNEQFF
j_gene: TRBJ2-1
d_gene: TRBD2
abundance: NA
v_gene: TRBV7-6

CDR3nt: TGTGCCAGCAGCCGAAGACCCAAACAGGCAGATACGCAGTATTTT
CDR3aa: CASSRRPKQADTQYF
j_gene: TRBJ2-3
d_gene: NA
abundance: NA
v_gene: TRBV28

CDR3nt: TGTGCCAGCAGCTTATTAGCGGGAAAAGCAGATACGCAGTATTTT
CDR3aa: CASSLLAGKADTQYF
j_gene: TRBJ2-3
d_gene: TRBD2
abundance: NA
v_gene: TRBV7-2

CDR3nt: TGTGCCAGCAGTTTATCGAATGAAGCCTACGAGCAGTACTTC
CDR3aa: CASSLSNEAYEQYF
j_gene: TRBJ2-7
d_gene: NA
abundance: once
v_gene: TRBV27

CDR3nt: TGTGCCAGCAGCGAACAGGGGGCCAAGGGCGAGCAGTACTTC
CDR3aa: CASSEQGAKGEQYF
j_gene: TRBJ2-7
d_gene: TRBD1
abundance: NA
v_gene: TRBV6-1

CDR3nt: TGTGCCAGCAGTTACGTGGGCGGGGGTTTGGAGACTGAAGCTTTCTTT
CDR3aa: CASSYVGGGLETEAFF
j_gene: TRBJ1-1
d_gene: NA
abundance: NA
v_gene: TRBV6-5

CDR3nt: TGTGCTAGCAGCACCGGACAGGGGAGCTCCTACGAGCAGTACTTC
CDR3aa: CASSTGQGSSYEQYF
j_gene: TRBJ2-7
d_gene: TRBD1
abundance: NA
v_gene: TRBV7-7

CDR3nt: TGTGCCATCAGTGAGGGGCAGCTCTACACTGAAGCTTTCTTT
CDR3aa: CAISEGQLYTEAFF
j_gene: TRBJ1-1
d_gene: NA
abundance: NA
v_gene: TRBV10-3

CDR3nt: TGCGCCAGCAGCTTGACTCAGGGCCACAATGAGCAGTTCTTC
CDR3aa: CASSLTQGHNEQFF
j_gene: TRBJ2-1
d_gene: NA
abundance: NA
v_gene: TRBV5-1

CDR3nt: TGTGCCACCGCGACAGGGGGCAATTTCCCTGAAGCTTTCTTT
CDR3aa: CATATGGNFPEAFF
j_gene: TRBJ1-1
d_gene: TRBD1
abundance: NA
v_gene: TRBV10-3

CDR3nt: TGTGCTAGTGGTAGGGGGGGTCGGTACACCGGGGAGCTGTTTTTT
CDR3aa: CASGRGGRYTGELFF
j_gene: TRBJ2-2
d_gene: NA
abundance: NA
v_gene: TRBV12-5

CDR3nt: TGTGCCAGCAGCGCAGCGACAGGTGGGGTATCCGATGGCTACACCTTC
CDR3aa: CASSAATGGVSDGYTF
j_gene: TRBJ1-2
d_gene: NA
abundance: NA
v_gene: TRBV11-3

CDR3nt: TGTGCCAGCAGTTTAGGGCCTAGCGGGAGAACAGATACGCAGTATTTT
CDR3aa: CASSLGPSGRTDTQYF
j_gene: TRBJ2-3
d_gene: TRBD2
abundance: NA
v_gene: TRBV27

CDR3nt: TGTGCCAGTAGTCGGGAGGCCGGGTACGAGCAGTACTTC
CDR3aa: CASSREAGYEQYF
j_gene: TRBJ2-7
d_gene: TRBD2
abundance: NA
v_gene: TRBV19

CDR3nt: TGCGCCAGCAGCTTGGGGCTAGATTTCAATGAGCAGTTCTTC
CDR3aa: CASSLGLDFNEQFF
j_gene: TRBJ2-1
d_gene: NA
abundance: NA
v_gene: TRBV5-1

CDR3nt: TGTGCCACCAGCAGAGATGGAGCGGGCAGCTCCTACGAGCAGTACTTC
CDR3aa: CATSRDGAGSSYEQYF
j_gene: TRBJ2-7
d_gene: NA
abundance: NA
v_gene: TRBV15

CDR3nt: TGTGCCAGTAGTATTGGACAGACTACCTACAATGAGCAGTTCTTC
CDR3aa: CASSIGQTTYNEQFF
j_gene: TRBJ2-1
d_gene: NA
abundance: NA
v_gene: TRBV19

CDR3nt: TGTGCCAGCACGCGACAGTCGGTCCCCCAAGAGACCCAGTACTTC
CDR3aa: CASTRQSVPQETQYF
j_gene: TRBJ2-5
d_gene: NA
abundance: NA
v_gene: TRBV6-1

CDR3nt: TGTGCCAGCAGTAGAGACTCGGGTTTGTCTGGCTACACCTTC
CDR3aa: CASSRDSGLSGYTF
j_gene: TRBJ1-2
d_gene: NA
abundance: NA
v_gene: TRBV6-5

CDR3nt: TGTGCCAGTACCCCGGGGGACAGGGGCCTTAAGAACACTGAAGCTTTCTTT
CDR3aa: CASTPGDRGLKNTEAFF
j_gene: TRBJ1-1
d_gene: TRBD1
abundance: NA
v_gene: TRBV19

CDR3nt: TGCAGCGTCTTCCTAGCGGAAAGGCCCAATGAGCAGTTCTTC
CDR3aa: CSVFLAERPNEQFF
j_gene: TRBJ2-1
d_gene: TRBD2
abundance: NA
v_gene: TRBV29-1

CDR3nt: TGTGCCAGCAGATTGGGGGTACAGGGTGGTACGCAGTATTTT
CDR3aa: CASRLGVQGGTQYF
j_gene: TRBJ2-3
d_gene: NA
abundance: NA
v_gene: TRBV25-1

CDR3nt: TGTGCCAGCAGCACCACACCGGGAGGCTCGGGAGGCTACACCTTC
CDR3aa: CASSTTPGGSGGYTF
j_gene: TRBJ1-2
d_gene: NA
abundance: NA
v_gene: TRBV9

CDR3nt: TGTGCCAGCAGTTACGGTTGGTCGGGGGGCACTGAAGCTTTCTTT
CDR3aa: CASSYGWSGGTEAFF
j_gene: TRBJ1-1
d_gene: NA
abundance: NA
v_gene: TRBV6-5

CDR3nt: TGTGCCAGCAGCACCTACAGGAATCAGCCCCAGCATTTT
CDR3aa: CASSTYRNQPQHF
j_gene: TRBJ1-5
d_gene: NA
abundance: NA
v_gene: TRBV6-1

CDR3nt: TGTGCCAGCAGCCCCGGGGGGGCCTATGGCTACACCTTC
CDR3aa: CASSPGGAYGYTF
j_gene: TRBJ1-2
d_gene: NA
abundance: NA
v_gene: TRBV6-5

CDR3nt: TGTGCCAGCAGCGACCGACTCTCCTACGAGCAGTACTTC
CDR3aa: CASSDRLSYEQYF
j_gene: TRBJ2-7
d_gene: NA
abundance: NA
v_gene: TRBV11-3

CDR3nt: TGTGCCAGCAGCTACAGGGGCAAGGAAGAGACCCAGTACTTC
CDR3aa: CASSYRGKEETQYF
j_gene: TRBJ2-5
d_gene: TRBD1
abundance: NA
v_gene: TRBV6-6

CDR3nt: TGTGCCAGCAGGCAGACAGGGGGAACTAATGAAAAACTGTTTTTT
CDR3aa: CASRQTGGTNEKLFF
j_gene: TRBJ1-4
d_gene: TRBD1
abundance: few
v_gene: TRBV6-5

CDR3nt: TGCGCCAGCAGTCCTGGGACAGGAGCAGATACGCAGTATTTT
CDR3aa: CASSPGTGADTQYF
j_gene: TRBJ2-3
d_gene: TRBD1
abundance: NA
v_gene: TRBV10-1

CDR3nt: TGTGCCAGCAGCTCCCGGACTAGCGGGTCCTACAATGAGCAGTTCTTC
CDR3aa: CASSSRTSGSYNEQFF
j_gene: TRBJ2-1
d_gene: TRBD2
abundance: NA
v_gene: TRBV7-9

CDR3nt: TGTGCCAGCAGTCAACAGGGACGCAATCAGCCCCAGCATTTT
CDR3aa: CASSQQGRNQPQHF
j_gene: TRBJ1-5
d_gene: NA
abundance: NA
v_gene: TRBV27